Below are 5 T cell receptor beta chains sequenced from a single sample in a study of cytomegalovirus exposure and HLA in healthy donors. The PCR made use of 60 Vbeta and 13 Jbeta primers. Assay: immunoSEQ multiplex PCR; the TCRdb copy retains only in-frame clones and omits some. In the table there are 150,000 to 200,000 clones, roughly 84% of which are singletons. The specimen was PBMCs. Receptors originate from a boy between 10 and 17 years old in good health and CMV-seronegative.

The genes are TRBV6-5 and TRBJ2-5; a possible D gene is TRBD2 (6 bases). The CDR3 covers 14 residues. In germline, CDR1 is MNHEY, CDR2 SVGAGI. Trimming took off 2 bases at V and 5 bases at J, with 12 bases between the two ends. Written as DNA, the CDR3 is TGTGCCAGCAGTTACCTCGCGGGGTGGGAGACCCAGTACTTC. Translating gives CASSYLAGWETQYF.

The chain has TRBV5-1 and TRBJ2-7; tentative D call: TRBD1 (6 bases). The CDR3 runs 16 residues. V gave up 3 bases and J gave up 2 bases, with 18 bases separating them. Per the germline V gene, CDR1 is SGHRS and CDR2 is YFSETQ. This CDR3 reads CASSSRQAPNPYEQYF. The CDR3 DNA follows: TGCGCCAGCAGCTCGAGACAGGCCCCAAACCCCTACGAGCAGTACTTC. Full variable domain (missing parts from reference TRBV5-1 and TRBJ2-7): KAGVTQTPRYLIKTRGQQVTLSCSPISGHRSVSWYQQTPGQGLQFLFEYFSETQRNKGNFPGRFSGRQFSNSRSEMNVSTLELGDSALYLCASSSRQAPNPYEQYFGPGTRLTVT.

This sequence joins TRBV2 and TRBJ2-5; D unclear. V lost 4 bases and J lost 0, with 18 bases in between. This CDR3 spans 17 amino acids. Germline CDR1 is SNHLY and CDR2 is FYNNEI. The CDR3 DNA sequence: TGTGCCAGCAGTGCTGGGCTGGTTTTTCTCTACCAAGAGACCCAGTACTTC. As protein: CASSAGLVFLYQETQYF.

V and J are TRBV5-1 and TRBJ2-5, with 14 bases aligning to TRBD2. The junction had 11 bases not matched to a gene; V was cut back by 3 bases and J by 4 bases. Germline lookup yields CDR1 SGHRS and CDR2 YFSETQ. There are 18 residues in the CDR3. The CDR3 loop is CASSSRLAGGPAGETQYF. DNA of the CDR3: TGCGCCAGCAGCTCCCGACTAGCGGGAGGGCCAGCAGGAGAGACCCAGTACTTC.

The chain couples TRBV29-1 to TRBJ2-2, with D perhaps matching TRBD1 (6 bases). The germline V and J ends were trimmed by 6 bases and 4 bases, with 18 bases remaining between them. The CDR3 length is 15 residues. The germline V gene encodes CDR1 SQVTM and CDR2 ANQGSEA. The CDR3 loop reads CSVPGHLSGTGELFF. In nucleotides, the CDR3 is TGCAGCGTGCCGGGACACCTTTCGGGCACCGGGGAGCTGTTTTTT.